This entry lists 3 T cell receptor beta chains sequenced from one sample in a study of beta chain features in type 1 diabetes. Study-wide results and caveats: Shortening of TCRB CDR3s, moderate but significant, appeared in all four CD4+ subsets of Type 1 diabetes patients.

No antigen has been identified for these receptors. The isolated RNA, all of it, was reverse transcribed, so expressed TCRB transcripts were what got sequenced. Method: immunoSEQ multiplex PCR; TCRdb's copy keeps in-frame clones and lacks some. The repertoire holds roughly 260,000 clones, roughly 22% seen once, with 0.028% in the top ten. Sequences were obtained from naive CD4+ T cells from blood. The receptors shown here come from a middle-aged woman with type 1 diabetes.

V is TRBV25-1 and J is TRBJ2-5; TRBD1 aligns across 9 bases. The CDR3 spans 15 residues. CDR1 is MGHDK, CDR2 SYGVNS, per germline. V shed 2 bases and J 5 bases; nucleotides not matched to a gene: 6. CDR3 loop: CASSEGDRVYETQYF. The CDR3 bases are TGTGCCAGCAGTGAAGGGGACAGGGTTTACGAGACCCAGTACTTC.

J is TRBJ1-1 and V is TRBV7-6; a possible D gene is TRBD1 (5 bases). Trimming pared 1 base from V and 3 bases from J, leaving 21 bases between. The CDR3 totals 18 residues. From germline, CDR1 is SGHVS and CDR2 FNYEAQ. The CDR3 here is CASSLGGGLGREDTEAFF. The CDR3 nucleotides read TGTGCCAGCAGCTTAGGGGGAGGTTTGGGGCGGGAAGACACTGAAGCTTTCTTT.

This chain joins TRBV7-9 and TRBJ1-1; no reliable D call. CDR1 SEHNR and CDR2 FQNEAQ come from the germline V gene (reference sequence). With 5 bases removed from V and 5 bases from J, the gap between germline ends came to 6 bases. The CDR3 covers 11 residues. The CDR3 reads CASSPETEAFF. CDR3 sequence (DNA): TGTGCCAGCAGCCCCGAGACTGAAGCTTTCTTT.